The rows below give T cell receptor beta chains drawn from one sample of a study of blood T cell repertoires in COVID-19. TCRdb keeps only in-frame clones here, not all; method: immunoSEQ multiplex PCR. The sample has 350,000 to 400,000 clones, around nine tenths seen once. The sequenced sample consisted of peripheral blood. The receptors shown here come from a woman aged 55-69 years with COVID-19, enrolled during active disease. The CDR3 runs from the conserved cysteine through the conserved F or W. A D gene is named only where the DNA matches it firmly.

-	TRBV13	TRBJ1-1	CASSLGGENTEAFF
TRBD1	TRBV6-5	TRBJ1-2	CASSYTLGQPYGYTF
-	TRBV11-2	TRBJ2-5	CASSLGGAVETQYF
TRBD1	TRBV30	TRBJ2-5	CAWSGQGMFWSSQYF
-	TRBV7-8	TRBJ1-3	CASSLGSGNTIYF
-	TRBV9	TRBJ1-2	CASSENGLSNYGYTF
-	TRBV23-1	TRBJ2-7	CASTPTYEQYF
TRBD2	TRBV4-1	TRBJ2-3	CASRQGSGVGDTQYF
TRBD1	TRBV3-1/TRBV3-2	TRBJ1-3	CASSKTGGASGNTIYF
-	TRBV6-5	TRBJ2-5	CASSSQGGLETQYF
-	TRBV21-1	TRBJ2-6	CASSKAEGPGTANSGANVLTF
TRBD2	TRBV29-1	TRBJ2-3	CSAGGSGGADTQYF
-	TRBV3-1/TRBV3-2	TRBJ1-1	CASSRTAMNTEAFF
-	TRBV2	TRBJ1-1	CASSDLGGTEAFF
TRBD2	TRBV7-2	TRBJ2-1	CASSYRLRGGRIDEQFF
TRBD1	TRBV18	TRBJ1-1	CASSAQGARMNTEAFF
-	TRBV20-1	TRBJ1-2	CSAYHSYGYTF
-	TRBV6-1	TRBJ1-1	CASSEVGQREAFF
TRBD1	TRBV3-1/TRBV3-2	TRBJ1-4	CASSQDLRTGDFIATNEKLFF
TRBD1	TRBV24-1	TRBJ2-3	CATSSSGTGWDDTQYF
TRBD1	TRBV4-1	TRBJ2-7	CASSKGQGTVYEQYF
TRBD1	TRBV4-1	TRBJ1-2	CASSRQGRQIYGYTF
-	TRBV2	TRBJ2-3	CASSEVRTQYF
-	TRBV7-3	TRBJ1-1	CASSLIPTRDGSTEAFF
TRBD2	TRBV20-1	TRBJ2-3	CSASRSSGGFYTQYF
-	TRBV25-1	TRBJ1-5	CASPPGPRSDSNQPQHF
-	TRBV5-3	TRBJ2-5	CARSREWGYQETQYF
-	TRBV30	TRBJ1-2	CAWSVGGAYGYTF
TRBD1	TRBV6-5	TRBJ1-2	CASSLTGASWGYTF
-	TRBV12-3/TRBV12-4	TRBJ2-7	CASSFPYEQYF
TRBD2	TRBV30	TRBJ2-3	CAWSISGGDTQYF
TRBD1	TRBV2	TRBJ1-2	CASSEVTGNYGYTF
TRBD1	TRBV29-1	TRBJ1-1	CSALLDREAFF
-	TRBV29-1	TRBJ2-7	CSALVGHLVGYEQYF
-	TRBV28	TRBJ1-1	CASNPTWQNTEAFF
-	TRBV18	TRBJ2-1	CASSPPTGFYNEQFF
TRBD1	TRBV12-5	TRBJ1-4	CASGDRGLAVRGIATNEKLFF
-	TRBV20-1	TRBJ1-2	CSASRSGGRLGFGYTF
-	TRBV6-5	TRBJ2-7	CASSREGGGWYEQYF
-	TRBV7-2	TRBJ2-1	CASSLDSSSYNEQFF
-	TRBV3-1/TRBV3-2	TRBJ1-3	CASSHQAGNTIYF
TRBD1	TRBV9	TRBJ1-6	CASSAGTGSNSPLHF
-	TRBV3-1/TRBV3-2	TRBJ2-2	CASSQDPSTASWAGELFF
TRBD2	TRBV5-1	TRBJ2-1	CASSLEVGLAARNEQFF
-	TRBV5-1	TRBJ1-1	CASTRPGGGEAFF
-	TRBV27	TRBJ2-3	CASSLNPRDTQYF
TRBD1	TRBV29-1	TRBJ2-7	CSVARQGFEYEQYF
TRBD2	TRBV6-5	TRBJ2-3	CASSYAPSGASDTQYF
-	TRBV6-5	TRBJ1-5	CASRLQMNQPQHF
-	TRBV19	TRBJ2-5	CASSMRVEETQYF
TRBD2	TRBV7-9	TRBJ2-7	CASSPYYSGAYEQYF
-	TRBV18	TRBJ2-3	CASSPSTDTQYF
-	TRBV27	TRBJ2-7	CASSFGMEQYF
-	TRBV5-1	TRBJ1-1	CASSLRDGGSTEAFF
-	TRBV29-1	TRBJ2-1	CSVGGTLQFF
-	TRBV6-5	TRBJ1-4	CASSYSDGLQGEKLFF
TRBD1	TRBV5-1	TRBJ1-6	CASSFQTGTNSPLHF
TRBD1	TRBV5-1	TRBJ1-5	CASSHRGGANQPQHF
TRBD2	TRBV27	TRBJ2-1	CASSSLLSSGGYNEQFF
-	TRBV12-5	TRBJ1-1	CASGLGQHRRAFF